The rows below give T cell receptor beta chains drawn from one sample of a study of blood T cell repertoires in COVID-19. The method was immunoSEQ multiplex PCR; TCRdb's version includes in-frame clones alone and lacks a portion of them. This table has about 260,000 clones, approximately 84% appearing once. Sequencing was done on a sample of peripheral blood. The receptors here all came from a human donor in a cohort sampled during active COVID-19. The CDR3 runs from the conserved cysteine through the conserved F or W. Each record gives: J gene, V gene, clone size, CDR3 protein. Only part of the rows carry a size: once, few, many, or a class if the clone is expanded.

>TRBJ1-2|TRBV12-3/TRBV12-4|-
CASKQGAGYGYTF
>TRBJ1-2|TRBV6-5|-
CASSYRTDNNYGYTF
>TRBJ1-2|TRBV3-1/TRBV3-2|-
CASSPSDRGHGYTF
>TRBJ1-2|TRBV27|-
CASSFSVKNYGYTF
>TRBJ1-4|TRBV18|-
CASSPSGVEKLFF
>TRBJ2-1|TRBV6-6|-
CASSYPPSGGFDEQFF
>TRBJ1-1|TRBV6-5|-
CASSYSQQGPVSEAFF
>TRBJ1-1|TRBV28|-
CASSSRTQGLGTEAFF
>TRBJ1-1|TRBV7-2|-
CASKGGMNTEAFF
>TRBJ1-1|TRBV3-1/TRBV3-2|-
CASSLRDRGEQEAFF
>TRBJ2-7|TRBV27|-
CASKSSGTRGSYEQYF
>TRBJ2-1|TRBV2|-
CASRTTSGRFYNEQFF
>TRBJ1-3|TRBV5-1|-
CASSPEDRAWDTIYF
>TRBJ2-7|TRBV6-5|-
CASVWDRGYEQYF
>TRBJ2-3|TRBV7-9|-
CASSSPGGTQYF
>TRBJ1-2|TRBV15|-
CATSRDIMRGDKDF
>TRBJ2-1|TRBV2|once
CASRALAGSYNEQFF
>TRBJ1-2|TRBV24-1|-
CATSDGGTVYGYTF
>TRBJ2-5|TRBV11-2|-
CASSLERGAGETQYF
>TRBJ1-6|TRBV11-2|few
CASSLAGQGVSPLHF
>TRBJ2-1|TRBV20-1|-
CSASSQRDTSYNEQFF
>TRBJ2-1|TRBV6-4|-
CASSDGGAYNEQFF
>TRBJ2-5|TRBV12-3/TRBV12-4|-
CASSLLAGETQYF
>TRBJ2-1|TRBV5-6|-
CASSSAGRGADNEQFF
>TRBJ1-1|TRBV28|few
CASSLYKDSPEAFF
>TRBJ2-7|TRBV6-5|-
CASRGTNYYEQYF
>TRBJ1-1|TRBV19|-
CASTRTGTGGNTEAFF
>TRBJ1-5|TRBV2|-
CASSDGTGGPNQPQHF
>TRBJ2-7|TRBV5-1|-
CASSFGTVDPYEQYF
>TRBJ2-7|TRBV5-1|-
CASSRDRDSEQYF
>TRBJ2-7|TRBV5-4|-
CASSLRLAGGREQYF
>TRBJ2-7|TRBV11-2|-
CASSFGVSYEQYF
>TRBJ2-3|TRBV7-8|-
CASSLDGQGVDTQYF
>TRBJ1-1|TRBV7-6|-
CASSSNSGTGGLNTEAFF
>TRBJ2-3|TRBV5-1|-
CASSPSGLFYTDTQYF
>TRBJ1-5|TRBV7-8|-
CASSLQSGVRQPQHF
>TRBJ1-5|TRBV7-2|-
CASSLAGRGQPQHF
>TRBJ1-1|TRBV6-2/TRBV6-3|-
CASSYGWGQPFREAFF
>TRBJ2-1|TRBV6-6|-
CASRPGQKSSYNEQFF
>TRBJ1-5|TRBV15|-
CATRTSGQSNQPQHF
>TRBJ2-7|TRBV11-2|-
CASSAGTSSHEQYF
>TRBJ2-2|TRBV7-9|-
CASSFRDRGLTGELFF
>TRBJ2-1|TRBV6-2/TRBV6-3|-
CASSPRGSGSGVKFF
>TRBJ2-3|TRBV5-8|-
CASTKRRGQTDTQYF
>TRBJ2-3|TRBV6-5|-
CASGGRAGEGDTQYF
>TRBJ2-7|TRBV6-5|-
CASSPEGTGEEEQYF
>TRBJ1-5|TRBV7-2|-
CASRPTGNSNQPQHF
>TRBJ1-6|TRBV5-6|-
CASSLGLSPLHF
>TRBJ2-1|TRBV11-3|-
CASSFSSTYNEQFF
>TRBJ1-3|TRBV7-7|-
CASSFSGRARRGTIYF
>TRBJ1-6|TRBV19|-
CASSSTGTYNSPLHF
>TRBJ1-1|TRBV7-2|-
CASSFTGGTEAFF
>TRBJ2-7|TRBV5-1|few
CASSLLGTASYEQYF
>TRBJ1-4|TRBV6-2/TRBV6-3|-
CASSRGQGEEKLFF
>TRBJ2-1|TRBV9|-
CASSNQGAPRFDFYNEQFF
>TRBJ1-5|TRBV7-2|many
CASSLGVRGGPQHF
>TRBJ1-4|TRBV5-6|-
CASSLEETGSAEKLFF